The rows below give T cell receptor beta chains drawn from one sample of a study of blood T cell repertoires in COVID-19. Libraries were prepared by immunoSEQ multiplex PCR; TCRdb keeps only in-frame clonotypes and omits some of them. The data hold fewer than 250,000 clones, with 75% to 90% observed a single time. Input material: PBMCs or T cells enriched from blood (not recorded which). All receptors come from a man aged 50-60 years who had been exposed to COVID-19. Both conserved end residues are trimmed from each CDR3. The order of the fields is J gene, D gene, V gene, CDR3 protein. The D gene is left open where the match is weak.

TRBJ2-1,TRBD2,TRBV10-3,AISRGLADEQF
TRBJ2-3,TRBD2,TRBV3-1/TRBV3-2,ASSRTSGIADTQY
TRBJ2-2,.,TRBV24-1,ATSDFGGSGELF
TRBJ1-2,TRBD1,TRBV6-2/TRBV6-3,ASSYSRTGSVFDYGYT
TRBJ2-6,.,TRBV7-9,ASSLRGGSGANVLT
TRBJ1-1,.,TRBV5-4,ASSAQGRNTEAF
TRBJ1-1,.,TRBV29-1,SVEKQANTEAF
TRBJ1-5,.,TRBV13,ASSLAGSRQPQH
TRBJ2-7,TRBD1,TRBV12-3/TRBV12-4,ASSRDRGQGY
TRBJ1-2,.,TRBV27,ASSPWEVGATYGYT
TRBJ1-1,.,TRBV7-9,ASSLETVTEAF
TRBJ2-1,TRBD2,TRBV2,ASSGLAVYNEQF
TRBJ2-3,TRBD2,TRBV10-2,ASTVLAASTDTQY
TRBJ1-1,.,TRBV5-1,ASSLDRTSTEAF
TRBJ1-5,TRBD1,TRBV28,ASIGQGPNHSPQH
TRBJ1-6,TRBD1,TRBV7-9,ASSLGGQGYSPLH
TRBJ1-1,.,TRBV2,ARETGRDTEAF
TRBJ1-5,.,TRBV19,ASSRGQRINQPQH
TRBJ1-5,.,TRBV9,ASSVEGGNQPQH
TRBJ2-1,TRBD2,TRBV11-2,ASSLERGDLNNEQF
TRBJ2-3,.,TRBV18,ASSVGTPGTDTQY
TRBJ1-2,.,TRBV6-5,ASSYSGRGSYGYT
TRBJ1-1,TRBD1,TRBV11-3,ASSLEQGTEAF
TRBJ1-1,TRBD1,TRBV5-5,ASSALDRGQTEAF
TRBJ2-2,.,TRBV2,ASKGRGQRLTGELF
TRBJ2-5,.,TRBV29-1,SVASSQETQY
TRBJ1-1,.,TRBV5-4,ASSLVGQNTEAF
TRBJ2-5,TRBD1,TRBV5-4,ASSLGQGGETQY
TRBJ2-7,.,TRBV10-3,AISRDSLDRLKY
TRBJ2-3,TRBD2,TRBV9,ASSVYRGGVTDTQY
TRBJ1-5,TRBD1,TRBV4-1,ASSLSGTGGQPQH
TRBJ1-3,.,TRBV7-7,ASSFDDTTGNTIY
TRBJ1-1,.,TRBV28,ASSFREGTEAF
TRBJ2-1,.,TRBV6-4,ASRGTRQSSYNEQF
TRBJ1-3,.,TRBV9,ASSVDVGRSGPGNTIY
TRBJ1-1,.,TRBV5-1,ASSSPTRDSKPVLNTEAF
TRBJ2-3,TRBD1,TRBV27,ASSLGQGGDTQY
TRBJ1-2,.,TRBV6-5,ASSYSGGRGGYT
TRBJ1-1,.,TRBV2,ASSPWNTEAF
TRBJ1-6,.,TRBV28,ASSPGQYNSPLH
TRBJ1-6,TRBD1,TRBV27,ASSPDRGPSPLH
TRBJ2-7,TRBD2,TRBV5-1,ASSFTSGGSYEQY
TRBJ1-1,.,TRBV15,ATHRWGTPTEAF
TRBJ1-2,.,TRBV29-1,SVDWGDPNYGYT
TRBJ2-1,.,TRBV27,ASSLWSSYNEQF
TRBJ1-2,.,TRBV12-3/TRBV12-4,ASSLMAGAGYT
TRBJ2-5,.,TRBV6-5,ASRTGNQETQY
TRBJ1-2,.,TRBV18,ASSPTGSTGLFYGYT
TRBJ1-2,.,TRBV5-1,ASSHTGTLFGYT
TRBJ1-2,.,TRBV7-9,ASSLGTSPNYGYT
TRBJ1-3,.,TRBV28,ASSPLPGRVPGNTIY
TRBJ1-4,.,TRBV19,ASRFNGRANEKLF
TRBJ1-6,.,TRBV28,ASSSSGVGISPLH
TRBJ1-1,.,TRBV4-1,ASSRDSLNTEAF
TRBJ1-2,.,TRBV4-2,ASSQVDFNYGYT
TRBJ2-5,TRBD2,TRBV2,ASSVLGGVETQY
TRBJ1-2,TRBD1,TRBV2,ASSDQTGTGYT
TRBJ2-1,.,TRBV19,ASSIFFGGLGSYNEQF
TRBJ1-5,.,TRBV5-6,ASSPSVNSGQGWQPQH